The 27 T cell receptor beta chains given below trace back to one sample, sequenced in a study of radiation and T cells in renal cell carcinoma. Clones were sequenced by immunoSEQ multiplex PCR, and TCRdb holds only the in-frame ones, with some missing. The sample records roughly 140,000 clones, roughly 87% being singletons. Time point denoted: blood 2 weeks post-SBRT. The treatment here: 15 Gy SBRT to primary tumor, nephrectomy 4 weeks later. Sequenced here: blood, sampled from a patient whose treatment included radiotherapy and nephrectomy. The origin of the receptors is a woman between 45 and 65 years old with renal cell carcinoma.

This clone was detected only once. The chain recombines TRBV7-8 with TRBJ1-5, with D perhaps TRBD1 (5 bases). Looked up from germline, CDR1 is SGHVS and CDR2 is FQNEAQ. The CDR3 loop spans 14 amino acids. Trimming stripped 1 base from V and 10 bases from J, with 14 bases between. The chain's CDR3 is CASSLGGHGYPQHF. Here the CDR3 DNA reads TGTGCCAGCAGCTTAGGGGGCCATGGGTATCCCCAGCATTTT.

The V and J genes are TRBV18 and TRBJ2-5; the D is unclear. Trimming removed 6 bases from V and 2 bases from J, with 4 bases in between. Germline V gene data show CDR1 as KGHSH and CDR2 as LQKENI. The length of the CDR3 is 11 residues. CDR3 sequence (DNA): TGTGCCAGCTCTCGTCAAGAGACCCAGTACTTC. Protein sequence: CASSRQETQYF.

The chain carries TRBV6-1 and TRBJ2-7; D gene uncertain. The CDR3 covers 12 residues. Germline V gene sequence: CDR1 MNHNS, CDR2 SASEGT. V dropped 10 bases and J dropped 4 bases, with 14 bases sitting between them. The CDR3 is CATTGFLYEQYF. The DNA for the CDR3 is TGTGCCACCACTGGGTTTTTGTACGAGCAGTACTTC.

The chain has TRBV30 and TRBJ1-3; D gene ambiguous. There are 14 residues in the CDR3. Germline V gene lookup returns CDR1 GTSNPN and CDR2 SVGIG (reference sequence). V lost 4 bases and J 4 bases, leaving 14 bases between the germline ends. Written as DNA, the CDR3 is TGTGCCTGGACCGTGGGCCTCCGAGGAAACACCATATATTTT. This translates into CAWTVGLRGNTIYF. Variable domain in full (rest from reference TRBV30 and TRBJ1-3): SQTIHQWPATLVQPVGSPLSLECTVEGTSNPNLYWYRQAAGRGLQLLFYSVGIGQISSEVPQNLSASRPQDRQFILSSKKLLLSDSGFYLCAWTVGLRGNTIYFGEGSWLTVV.

V gene TRBV5-6 combines with J gene TRBJ2-5; 10 nucleotides align to TRBD2. Germline assignment: CDR1 SGHDT and CDR2 YYEEEE. V shed 1 base and J 5 bases; nucleotides not matched to a gene: 8. The CDR3 is made up of 16 amino acids. The CDR3 is CASSLITEAGGETQYF. The CDR3 DNA reads TGTGCCAGCAGCTTGATCACTGAAGCGGGAGGGGAGACCCAGTACTTC.

The chain employs TRBV6-6 and TRBJ1-1; 7 positions agree with TRBD1. Germline V CDR1 and CDR2: MNHNY, SVGAGI (reference sequence). J gave up 3 bases and V 2 bases, and 3 bases lay outside the gene matches. The CDR3 is 14 residues long. The CDR3 coding sequence is TGTGCCAGCAGTTACGGTGGGACAGACACTGAAGCTTTCTTT. Residues: CASSYGGTDTEAFF.

This chain uses TRBV2 with TRBJ2-3, with D perhaps TRBD1 (6 bases). Trimming cost V 4 bases and J 3 bases, with 11 bases left between them. CDR3 size: 14 residues. Germline V gene lookup returns CDR1 SNHLY and CDR2 FYNNEI. CDR3 amino acids: CASSVGRGTDTQYF. The CDR3 nucleotides are TGTGCCAGCAGTGTAGGCAGGGGAACAGATACGCAGTATTTT.

V gene TRBV7-2 combines with J gene TRBJ1-2, with 7 positions matching TRBD1. V was clipped by 5 bases and J by 4 bases; unmatched bases: 13. The CDR3 loop spans 16 amino acids. The germline CDR1 and CDR2 sequences are SGHTA and FQGNSA. The CDR3 DNA reads TGTGCCAGCAGCCAGGGGGTTGGGGGCCTCCCCTATGGCTACACCTTC. It encodes CASSQGVGGLPYGYTF.

This clone was observed a few times. The chain has TRBV7-2 and TRBJ1-5; D is perhaps TRBD1 (6 bases). The germline gives CDR1 SGHTA, CDR2 FQGNSA. CDR3 length: 13 amino acids. V shed 6 bases and J shed 4 bases, with 10 bases lying between them. This CDR3 reads CASRRQDNQPQHF. The DNA of the CDR3 is TGTGCCAGCAGAAGACAGGATAATCAGCCCCAGCATTTT.

The chain is built from TRBV19 and TRBJ1-2; 8 positions match TRBD1. This CDR3 contains 14 residues. V shed 2 bases and J 3 bases; nucleotides not matched to a gene: 2. Looked up from germline, CDR1 is LNHDA and CDR2 is SQIVND (reference sequence). CDR3 region: CASSINRGDYGYTF. CDR3 nucleotides: TGTGCCAGTAGTATAAACAGGGGGGACTATGGCTACACCTTC.

The chain joins TRBV7-9 to TRBJ2-5, with 9 bases matching TRBD2. V trimming: 5 bases; J trimming: 0 bases; junction bases outside the gene matches: 16. Germline V lookup: CDR1 SEHNR, CDR2 FQNEAQ (reference sequence). This CDR3 has 19 residues. The CDR3 sequence: CASSPPPRAGGRYQETQYF. The CDR3 coding sequence is TGTGCCAGCAGCCCGCCGCCCCGCGCGGGGGGGCGTTACCAAGAGACCCAGTACTTC.

This rearrangement joins TRBV2 to TRBJ1-1, with TRBD1 as a possible D gene (5 bases). Germline V CDR1 and CDR2: SNHLY, FYNNEI. Trimming cost V 6 bases and J 1 base, with 15 bases left between them. The CDR3 extends over 15 amino acids. The CDR3 here is CASRDAGLGNTEAFF. Here the CDR3 DNA reads TGTGCCAGCAGAGATGCGGGACTCGGGAACACTGAAGCTTTCTTT.

The chain combines TRBV2 with TRBJ1-2, with no clear D. Germline V lookup: CDR1 SNHLY, CDR2 FYNNEI. The V end lost 4 bases, the J end lost 2 bases, and 11 bases lay between the germline ends. CDR3 size: 14 residues. The CDR3 spells CASSGPRGNYGYTF. For the CDR3, the DNA is TGTGCCAGCAGTGGACCTAGAGGGAACTATGGCTACACCTTC.

This chain connects TRBV13 to TRBJ2-3, with 9 positions matching TRBD2. The germline gives CDR1 PRHDT, CDR2 FYEKMQ (reference sequence). This CDR3 contains 17 residues. V gave up 5 bases and J gave up 0 bases; unmatched junction bases: 9. The CDR3 spells CASSPTNAGGSTDTQYF. The CDR3 DNA sequence: TGTGCCAGCAGCCCAACCAATGCGGGGGGGAGCACAGATACGCAGTATTTT.

This CDR3 is CASSLLGQGVGYTF. For the CDR3, the DNA is TGTGCCAGCAGTTTACTGGGACAGGGGGTAGGCTACACCTTC. This chain joins TRBV28 and TRBJ1-2; 11 bases are shared with TRBD1. The length of the CDR3 is 14 residues. V was clipped by 2 bases and J by 8 bases; unmatched bases: 4. Germline V gene lookup returns CDR1 MDHEN and CDR2 SYDVKM.

The V gene is TRBV7-9, the J gene TRBJ1-2, with no clear D. The CDR3 loop spans 11 amino acids. V was trimmed by 3 bases and J by 7 bases, leaving 6 bases between them. CDR1 and CDR2 (germline): SEHNR, FQNEAQ (reference sequence). DNA for the CDR3: TGTGCCAGCAGCTTGGTAACTGGCTACACCTTC. This codes for CASSLVTGYTF.

The chain is built from TRBV4-2 and TRBJ1-6; D uncertain. CDR1 LGHNA and CDR2 YNFKEQ come from the germline V gene. The CDR3 totals 15 residues. With 3 bases removed from V and 7 bases from J, the gap between germline ends came to 13 bases. CDR3 nucleotide sequence: TGTGCCAGCAGCCAGGACCTTCTTGGGAATTCACCCCTCCACTTT. Amino acids: CASSQDLLGNSPLHF.

J is TRBJ1-1 and V is TRBV5-4, with D perhaps matching TRBD1 (6 bases). Germline-derived CDR1 and CDR2 are SGHNT and YYREEE (reference sequence). The CDR3 totals 14 residues. With 5 bases removed from V and 0 bases from J, the gap between germline ends came to 11 bases. The CDR3 loop reads CASSSDRMNTEAFF. CDR3 coding DNA: TGTGCCAGCAGTTCCGACAGGATGAACACTGAAGCTTTCTTT.

V is TRBV4-3 and J is TRBJ1-1; D not certain. From germline, CDR1 is LGHNA and CDR2 YSLEER. The CDR3 length is 14 residues. Trimming took 0 bases from V and 5 from J, leaving 10 bases between them. The CDR3 loop reads CASSQDRAGTEAFF. CDR3 bases: TGCGCCAGCAGCCAAGATAGGGCGGGAACTGAAGCTTTCTTT.

This sequence joins TRBV4-1 and TRBJ1-6; no reliable D call. The CDR3 runs to 16 residues. Germline V CDR1 and CDR2: MGHRA, YSYEKL. V was clipped by 0 bases and J by 0 bases, with 6 bases between them. The DNA for the CDR3 is TGCGCCAGCAGCCAAGAACAGAGCTCCTATAATTCACCCCTCCACTTT. Translation: CASSQEQSSYNSPLHF.

The genes are TRBV5-1 and TRBJ2-2; TRBD1 matches 9 bases. Germline lookup yields CDR1 SGHRS and CDR2 YFSETQ. The trim removed 3 bases at V and 4 bases at J, leaving 7 bases unmatched. The CDR3 sequence is 16 residues long. Here the CDR3 reads CASSSTGGLGTGELFF. In DNA, the CDR3 is TGCGCCAGCAGCTCGACAGGGGGGCTAGGCACCGGGGAGCTGTTTTTT.

This clone has a handful of counts. This chain links TRBV5-6 with TRBJ1-2; weak D call: TRBD1 (6 bases). CDR3 length equals 14 residues. With 2 bases removed from V and 8 bases from J, the gap between germline ends came to 16 bases. The germline V gene has CDR1 SGHDT and CDR2 YYEEEE. The CDR3 here is CASSLRGLWRGYTF. In nucleotides, the CDR3 is TGTGCCAGCAGCTTACGGGGGCTGTGGAGGGGCTACACCTTC.

In the case of this clone: This sample includes further DNA sequences coding for the same CDR3. The chain is built from TRBV9 and TRBJ1-6; D remains unclear. V was clipped by 0 bases and J by 10 bases, with 5 bases between them. Per germline, CDR1 SGDLS and CDR2 YYNGEE. The CDR3 sequence is 12 residues long. CDR3 sequence (DNA): TGTGCCAGCAGCGTAGAGGGCTCACCCCTCCACTTT. This sequence encodes CASSVEGSPLHF.

The J gene is TRBJ1-1, the V gene TRBV6-5; D possibly corresponds to TRBD1 (6 bases). Germline V gene lookup returns CDR1 MNHEY and CDR2 SVGAGI. Trimming shortened V by 2 bases and J by 1 base, and 8 bases separated the two germline ends. This CDR3 contains 14 residues. For the CDR3, the DNA is TGTGCCAGCAGTTACAGGGGGGCGAACACTGAAGCTTTCTTT. This encodes CASSYRGANTEAFF.

The CDR3 region has the DNA TGTGCCAGCAGCTTGGCCGGGACAGGGAACGAGCAGTACTTC. Protein product: CASSLAGTGNEQYF. The V and J genes are TRBV5-6 and TRBJ2-7, with 9 bases fitting TRBD1. Per germline, CDR1 SGHDT and CDR2 YYEEEE. This CDR3 has 14 residues. J was trimmed by 5 bases and V by 0 bases; bases with no gene match: 3.

The chain uses TRBV29-1 and TRBJ2-7; 10 positions agree with TRBD1. The V gene's germline CDR1 is SQVTM and CDR2 ANQGSEA. Losses at the gene ends were 8 bases for V and 0 bases for J; bases not matched to a gene: 4. The CDR3 runs to 13 residues. In DNA form, the CDR3 reads TGCAGCACCCGGACAGGGGGCTCCTACGAGCAGTACTTC. This gives the protein CSTRTGGSYEQYF.

J is TRBJ1-2 and V is TRBV19, with no clear D. This CDR3 comprises 14 residues. V gave up 2 bases and J gave up 0 bases, with 7 bases separating them. Germline lookup yields CDR1 LNHDA and CDR2 SQIVND (reference sequence). Here the CDR3 reads CASSIRTANYGYTF. In DNA, the CDR3 is TGTGCCAGTAGTATAAGAACGGCTAACTATGGCTACACCTTC.